One TCR beta chain is described in this entry. The data stem from a study of T cells expressing NK-cell markers. Germline V gene lookup returns CDR1 SEHNR and CDR2 FQNEAQ (reference sequence). The CDR3 is 13 amino acids. One entry per CDR3 protein, without DNA, is what TCRdb gives after re-calling the 5' RACE reads. Its table records 500,000 to 600,000 distinct CDR3 sequences. The source of this sequence is a man aged 18 to 35 in good health. The source material was blood T cells: a sorted CD56 or NKG2C T cell subset, CD4+ or CD8+ T cells, or bulk PBMC T cells (not recorded which). This chain links TRBV7-9 with TRBJ2-5. The CDR3 is CASSTEHQETQYF.